This entry lists 4 T cell receptor beta chains sequenced from one sample in a study of T cell responses to AZD1222 COVID-19 vaccine. The assay was immunoSEQ multiplex PCR, and TCRdb's table has in-frame clones only and misses some. The table includes about 170,000 clones, roughly 92% detected once. The material sequenced was peripheral blood, taken on day 0 of AZD1222 vaccination. These receptors all stem from an adult in good health.

CDR3 loop: CASTEIRDSYEQYF. The DNA of the CDR3 is TGTGCCAGCACCGAGATCCGGGACTCCTACGAGCAGTACTTC. The chain combines TRBV7-9 with TRBJ2-7, with D perhaps matching TRBD2 (5 bases). The length of the CDR3 is 14 residues. Between the trimmed V and J ends, which lost 7 bases and 0 bases, there was a span of 13 bases. From germline, CDR1 is SEHNR and CDR2 FQNEAQ (reference sequence).

The CDR3 protein is CASCREGQGSSGANVLTF. The CDR3 DNA reads as TGTGCCAGTTGCCGAGAGGGACAGGGAAGCTCTGGGGCCAACGTCCTGACTTTC. The chain uses TRBV19 and TRBJ2-6; 9 bases agree with TRBD1. After removal of 8 bases from V and 0 bases from J, the junction contained 11 bases not matched to a gene. The CDR3 is 18 residues long. Germline lookup yields CDR1 LNHDA and CDR2 SQIVND (reference sequence).

The rearrangement links TRBV5-1 to TRBJ2-5, with 16 bases aligning to TRBD2. V lost 4 bases to trimming and J lost 5 bases; unmatched junction nucleotides: 5. The CDR3 has 16 amino acids. The V gene's germline CDR1 is SGHRS and CDR2 YFSETQ. In nucleotides, the CDR3 is TGCGCCAGCAGCCCGGGACTAGCGGGGGGGCTGGAGACCCAGTACTTC. It is translated as CASSPGLAGGLETQYF.

The chain links TRBV2 to TRBJ1-2; D is unclear. V was pared by 7 bases and J by 4 bases, with 19 bases between. Germline V lookup: CDR1 SNHLY, CDR2 FYNNEI. This CDR3 contains 15 residues. The CDR3 protein is CASNPDPGYGYGYTF. DNA of the CDR3: TGTGCCAGCAATCCTGACCCCGGCTACGGCTATGGCTACACCTTC.